Sequencing of this T cell receptor (beta chain) was carried out in a study of cytomegalovirus exposure and HLA in healthy donors. Points from the study as a whole: Reported findings show TCR beta sequences accurately forecast HLA-A and HLA-B alleles in most subjects.

On this clone: As yet, its antigen is unknown.

Both 60 Vbeta primers and 13 Jbeta primers went into the PCR. Using immunoSEQ multiplex PCR, the repertoire was profiled, and TCRdb retains in-frame clones only, with some absent. This table holds about 200,000 clones, around 77% found once. The J segment lost 1 base and the V segment lost 6 bases, leaving 7 bases of the junction unmatched. The CDR3 spans 15 residues. The germline CDR1 and CDR2 sequences are MNHEY and SMNVEV (reference sequence). The chain carries TRBV27 and TRBJ2-7, with TRBD1 matching 9 bases. The material sequenced was PBMCs. The receptor was derived from a woman aged 30 to 39 in good health and CMV-seronegative. The CDR3 loop reads CASSGGTGRSYEQYF. The CDR3 coding sequence is TGTGCCAGCAGCGGGGGGACAGGGAGATCCTACGAGCAGTACTTC.